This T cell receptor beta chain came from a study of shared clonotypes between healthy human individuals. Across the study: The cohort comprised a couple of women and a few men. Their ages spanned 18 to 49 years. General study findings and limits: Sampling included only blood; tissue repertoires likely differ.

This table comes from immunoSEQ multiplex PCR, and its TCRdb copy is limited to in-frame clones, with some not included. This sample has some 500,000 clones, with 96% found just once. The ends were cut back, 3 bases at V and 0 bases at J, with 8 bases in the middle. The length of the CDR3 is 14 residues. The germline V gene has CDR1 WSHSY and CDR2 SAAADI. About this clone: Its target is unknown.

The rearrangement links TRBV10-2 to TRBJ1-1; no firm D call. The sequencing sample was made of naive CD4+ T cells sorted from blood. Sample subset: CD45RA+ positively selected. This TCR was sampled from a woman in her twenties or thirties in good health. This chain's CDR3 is CASSDRPMNTEAFF. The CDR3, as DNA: TGCGCCAGCAGTGACAGACCCATGAACACTGAAGCTTTCTTT.